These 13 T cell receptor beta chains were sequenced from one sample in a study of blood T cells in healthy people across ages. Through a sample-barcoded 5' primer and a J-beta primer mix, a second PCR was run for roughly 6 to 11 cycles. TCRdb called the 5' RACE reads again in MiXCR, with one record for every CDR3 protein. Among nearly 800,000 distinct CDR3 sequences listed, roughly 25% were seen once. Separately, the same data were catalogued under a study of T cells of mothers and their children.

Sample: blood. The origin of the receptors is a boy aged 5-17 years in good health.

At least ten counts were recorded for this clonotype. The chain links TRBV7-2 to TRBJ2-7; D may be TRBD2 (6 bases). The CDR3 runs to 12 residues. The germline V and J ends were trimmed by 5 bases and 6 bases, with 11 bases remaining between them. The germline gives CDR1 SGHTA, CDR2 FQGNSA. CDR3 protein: CASSPGGIEQYF. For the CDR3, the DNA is TGTGCCAGCAGCCCAGGCGGGATCGAGCAGTACTTC.

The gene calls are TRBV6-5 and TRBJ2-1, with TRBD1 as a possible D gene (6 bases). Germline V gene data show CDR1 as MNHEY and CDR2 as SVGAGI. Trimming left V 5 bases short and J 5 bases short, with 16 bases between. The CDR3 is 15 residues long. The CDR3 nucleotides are TGTGCCAGCAGTACGACAGGACCCGCCAACAATGAGCAGTTCTTC. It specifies CASSTTGPANNEQFF.

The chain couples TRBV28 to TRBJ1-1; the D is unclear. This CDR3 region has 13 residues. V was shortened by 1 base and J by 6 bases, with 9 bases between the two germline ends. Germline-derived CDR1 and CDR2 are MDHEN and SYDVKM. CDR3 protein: CASSLSQGAEAFF. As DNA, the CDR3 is TGTGCCAGCAGTTTATCGCAAGGCGCTGAAGCTTTCTTT.

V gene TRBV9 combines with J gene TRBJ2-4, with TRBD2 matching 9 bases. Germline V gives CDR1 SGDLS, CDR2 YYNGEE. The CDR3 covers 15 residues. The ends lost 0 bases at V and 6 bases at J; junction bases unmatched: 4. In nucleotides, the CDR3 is TGTGCCAGCAGCGTAGGGCCGGGACTAGCAAACATTCAGTACTTC. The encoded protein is CASSVGPGLANIQYF. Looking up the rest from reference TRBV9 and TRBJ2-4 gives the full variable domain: DSGVTQTPKHLITATGQRVTLRCSPRSGDLSVYWYQQSLDQGLQFLIQYYNGEERAKGNILERFSAQQFPDLHSELNLSSLELGDSALYFCASSVGPGLANIQYFGAGTRLSVL.

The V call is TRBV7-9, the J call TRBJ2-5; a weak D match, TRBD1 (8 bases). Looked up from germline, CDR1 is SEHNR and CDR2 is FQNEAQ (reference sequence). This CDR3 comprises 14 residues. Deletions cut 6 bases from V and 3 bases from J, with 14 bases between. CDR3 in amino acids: CASRQGEGEETQYF. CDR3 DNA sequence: TGTGCCAGCAGACAGGGGGAGGGAGAAGAGACCCAGTACTTC.

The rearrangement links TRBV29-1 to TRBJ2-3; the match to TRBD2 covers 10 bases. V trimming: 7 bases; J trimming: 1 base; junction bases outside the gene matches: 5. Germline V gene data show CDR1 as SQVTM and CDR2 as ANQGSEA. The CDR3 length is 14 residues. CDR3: CSAILAGRTDTQYF. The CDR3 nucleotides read TGCAGCGCCATACTAGCGGGACGCACAGATACGCAGTATTTT.

CDR3 residues: CASSLRSPSYNEQFF. The CDR3 region has the DNA TGCGCCAGCAGCCTTCGGAGCCCCTCCTACAATGAGCAGTTCTTC. The rearrangement joins TRBV4-1 to TRBJ2-1; D is undetermined. The V end lost 4 bases, the J end lost 0 bases, and 10 bases lay between the germline ends. Germline CDR1 and CDR2: MGHRA and YSYEKL. This CDR3 is 15 amino acids long.

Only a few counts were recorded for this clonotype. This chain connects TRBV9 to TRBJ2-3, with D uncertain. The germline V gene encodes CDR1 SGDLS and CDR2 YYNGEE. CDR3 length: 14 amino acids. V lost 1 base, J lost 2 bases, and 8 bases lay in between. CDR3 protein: CASSVSPTTDTQYF. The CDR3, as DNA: TGTGCCAGCAGCGTATCTCCAACCACAGATACGCAGTATTTT.

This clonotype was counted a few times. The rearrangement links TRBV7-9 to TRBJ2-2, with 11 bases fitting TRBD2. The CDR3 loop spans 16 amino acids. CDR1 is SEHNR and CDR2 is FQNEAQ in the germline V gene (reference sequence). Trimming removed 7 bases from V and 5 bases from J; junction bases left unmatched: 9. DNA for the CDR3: TGTGCCAGCAACATTGTGAGACTAGCGGGGACCGGGGAGCTGTTTTTT. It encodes CASNIVRLAGTGELFF.

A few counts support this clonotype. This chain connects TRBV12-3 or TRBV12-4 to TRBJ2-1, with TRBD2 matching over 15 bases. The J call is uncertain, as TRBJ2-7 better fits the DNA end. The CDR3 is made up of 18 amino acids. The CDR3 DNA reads TGTGCCAGCAGTAGGAGGACCGGGACTAGCGGGAGGACCTACGAGCAGTACTTC. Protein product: CASSRRTGTSGRTYEQYF.

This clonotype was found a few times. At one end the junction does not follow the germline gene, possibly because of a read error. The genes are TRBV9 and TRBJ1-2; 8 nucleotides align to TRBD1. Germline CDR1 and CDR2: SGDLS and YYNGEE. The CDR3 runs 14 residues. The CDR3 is CASSVPGQAHGHTF. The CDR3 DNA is TGTGCCAGCAGCGTCCCGGGACAGGCCCATGGCCACACCTTC.

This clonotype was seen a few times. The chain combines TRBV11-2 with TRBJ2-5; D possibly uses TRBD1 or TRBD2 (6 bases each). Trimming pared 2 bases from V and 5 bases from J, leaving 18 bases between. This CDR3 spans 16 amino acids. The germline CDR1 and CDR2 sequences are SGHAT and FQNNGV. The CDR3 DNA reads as TGTGCCAGCAGCTTATCGGAGGGGGGCCTTTGGGAGACCCAGTACTTC. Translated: CASSLSEGGLWETQYF.

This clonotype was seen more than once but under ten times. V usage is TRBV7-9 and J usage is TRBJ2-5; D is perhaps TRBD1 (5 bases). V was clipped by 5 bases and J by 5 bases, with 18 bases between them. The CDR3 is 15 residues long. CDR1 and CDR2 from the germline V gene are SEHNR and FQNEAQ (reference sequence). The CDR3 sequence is CASSPGVTGGETQYF. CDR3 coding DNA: TGTGCCAGCAGCCCGGGCGTTACAGGCGGTGAGACCCAGTACTTC.